This TCR beta chain was identified in a study of blood T cell repertoires in COVID-19. At the level of the study: Both acute and convalescent COVID-19 samples were obtained from the United States, Italy and Spain. Sources were T cells, B-cell-depleted T cells, or PBMCs; the material itself was cDNA or gDNA.

Per the study methods: Amplification of reference gene primers provided the estimated nucleated cell counts. Assay: immunoSEQ multiplex PCR; the TCRdb copy retains only in-frame clones and omits some. That table furnishes V, J and clone size, whereas the DNA furnished D and trimming. The sample lists approximately 49,000 clones, around 85% occurring once. Germline-derived CDR1 and CDR2 are MDHEN and SYDVKM. Trimming removed 6 bases at V and 2 bases at J, with 4 bases between. The CDR3 length is 11 residues. What was sequenced was peripheral blood. This clonotype was sampled from a man aged 50 to 60 with acute or convalescent COVID-19. The chain has TRBV28 and TRBJ2-5; the D is unclear. CDR3 DNA: TGTGCCAGCAGCCGTCAAGAGACCCAGTACTTC. Protein: CASSRQETQYF. Full variable domain (rest looked up from reference TRBV28 and TRBJ2-5): DVKVTQSSRYLVKRTGEKVFLECVQDMDHENMFWYRQDPGLGLRLIYFSYDVKMKEKGDIPEGYSVSREKKERFSLILESASTNQTSMYLCASSRQETQYFGPGTRLLVL.